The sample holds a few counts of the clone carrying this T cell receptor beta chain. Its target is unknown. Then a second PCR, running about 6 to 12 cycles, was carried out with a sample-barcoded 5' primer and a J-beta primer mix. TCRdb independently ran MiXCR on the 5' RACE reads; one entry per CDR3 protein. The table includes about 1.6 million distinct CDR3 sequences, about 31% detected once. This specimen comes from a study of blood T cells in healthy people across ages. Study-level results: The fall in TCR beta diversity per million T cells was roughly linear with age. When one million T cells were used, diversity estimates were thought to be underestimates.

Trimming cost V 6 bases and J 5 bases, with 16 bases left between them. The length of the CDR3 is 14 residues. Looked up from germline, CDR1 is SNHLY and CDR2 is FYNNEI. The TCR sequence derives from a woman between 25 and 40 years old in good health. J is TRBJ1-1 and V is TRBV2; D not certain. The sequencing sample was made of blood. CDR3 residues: CASRDPDLRTEAFF. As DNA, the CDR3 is TGTGCCAGCAGAGACCCGGACCTAAGGACTGAAGCTTTCTTT.